This is a list of T cell receptor beta chains from one sample in a study of blood T cells in healthy people across ages. TCRdb ran MiXCR on the 5' RACE reads and lists one entry per CDR3 protein. The sample carries hundreds of thousands of distinct CDR3 sequences, around 46% recorded once. The sequencing input was blood. The receptor set was obtained from a man aged 30-40 years in good health. Each CDR3 is given with its conserved first and last residue. Fields, in order: J gene, V gene, clone size, D gene, CDR3 DNA, CDR3 protein. A D gene is named only where the DNA matches it firmly. Where a row states a size, it is once, few, many or the class of an expanded clone; other rows omit it.

TRBJ2-7	TRBV27	.	TRBD1	TGTGCCAGCAGTCCAGCTAACAGGGGGCCCTACGAGCAGTACTTC	CASSPANRGPYEQYF
TRBJ2-1	TRBV6-1	few	.	TGTGCCAGCAAACGGGCTAACGAGGCGTACAATGAGCAGTTCTTC	CASKRANEAYNEQFF
TRBJ2-7	TRBV30	once	.	TGTGCCTGGAGTGTACGGGTTTCCTACGAGCAGTACTTC	CAWSVRVSYEQYF
TRBJ1-2	TRBV6-5	.	.	TGTGCCGCGAGGACTGCGGTTAACTATGGCTACACCTTC	CAARTAVNYGYTF
TRBJ2-2	TRBV4-3	few	.	TGCGCCAGCAGCCAAGATGCGAGGGACGGTTACACCGGGGAGCTGTTTTTT	CASSQDARDGYTGELFF
TRBJ1-1	TRBV28	.	.	TGTGCCAGCAGCCGCGGACGGTTCATGAACACTGAAGCTTTCTTT	CASSRGRFMNTEAFF
TRBJ2-1	TRBV7-2	.	.	TGTGCCAGCAGCTTAGGGCCCGGGGGTTCCTACAATGAGCAGTTCTTC	CASSLGPGGSYNEQFF
TRBJ2-5	TRBV28	few	.	TGTGCCAGCAGTTCGGGAAGGGGCCGGCAGAAAGAGACCCAGTACTTC	CASSSGRGRQKETQYF
TRBJ2-3	TRBV4-1	.	.	TGCGCCAGCAGCCAAGTGAAATCCTCGGACACAGATACGCAGTATTTT	CASSQVKSSDTDTQYF
TRBJ2-4	TRBV4-3	.	.	TGCGCCAGCAGCCAAGGGATAAGGAGTATGGGCAAAAACATTCAGTACTTC	CASSQGIRSMGKNIQYF
TRBJ2-1	TRBV7-2	.	.	TGTGCCAGCAGCTTAGATTCCGGACGACAGAATGAGCAGTTCTTC	CASSLDSGRQNEQFF
TRBJ2-7	TRBV6-5	.	.	TGTGCCAGCAGTTACTCCGGGACTTTTGGGTACGAGCAGTACTTC	CASSYSGTFGYEQYF
TRBJ2-2	TRBV12-3/TRBV12-4	.	.	TGTGCCAGCAGTTTAGCCTCTAGTAACACCGGGGAGCTGTTTTTT	CASSLASSNTGELFF
TRBJ2-7	TRBV27	.	.	TGTGCCAGCAGTTTGGAGACAGTCCAGTACGAGCAGTACTTC	CASSLETVQYEQYF
TRBJ1-2	TRBV6-5	.	TRBD1	TGTGCCAGCAGTCTCCTGACAGGGGGAAACTATGGCTACACCTTC	CASSLLTGGNYGYTF
TRBJ2-5	TRBV3-1	few	TRBD1	TGTGCCAGCAGCCAAGAACGACAGGGTGGGGGAGCAGAGACCCAGTACTTC	CASSQERQGGGAETQYF
TRBJ1-1	TRBV20-1	.	.	TGCAGTGAAGCGATCGGTGGGACTGAAGCTTTCTTT	CSEAIGGTEAFF
TRBJ1-4	TRBV28	.	.	TGTGCCAGCAGTTCTTGGACAGTCGGTGAAAAACTGTTTTTT	CASSSWTVGEKLFF
TRBJ2-7	TRBV10-3	.	TRBD1	TGTGCCACGGGGACAGCGTCCTACGAGCAGTACTTC	CATGTASYEQYF
TRBJ1-5	TRBV7-9	once	TRBD1	TGTGCCAGCAGCTTTGGGACAGGGGTGAATCAGCCCCAGCATTTT	CASSFGTGVNQPQHF
TRBJ2-3	TRBV11-3	.	.	TGTGCCAGCAGCTTAATCGGGGCCGGGGTTCGTCTAGATACGCAGTATTTT	CASSLIGAGVRLDTQYF
TRBJ2-3	TRBV9	.	.	TGTGCCAGCAGCGGGCCGACTGGAGGAAAGGTGGATACGCAGTATTTT	CASSGPTGGKVDTQYF
TRBJ1-4	TRBV28	.	.	TGTGCGGTCGGGACAACGTTGGAAAAACTGTTTTTT	CAVGTTLEKLFF
TRBJ1-6	TRBV12-3/TRBV12-4	few	.	TGTGCCAGCAGAACCGGAGTATATCCAAATTCACCCCTCCACTTT	CASRTGVYPNSPLHF
TRBJ2-1	TRBV5-1	few	.	TGCGCCAGCAGCTTGCCGGCGGTTGCCGCTGGTGAGCAGTTCTTC	CASSLPAVAAGEQFF
TRBJ1-6	TRBV5-1	.	TRBD1	TGCGCCAGCAGGGAGGGACAGGGTAATTCACCCCTCCACTTT	CASREGQGNSPLHF
TRBJ1-2	TRBV2	.	.	TGTGCCAGCAGTGAGTCGCAGGCGGGGTATGGCTACACCTTC	CASSESQAGYGYTF
TRBJ2-1	TRBV6-2/TRBV6-3	once	TRBD2	TGTGCCAGCAGTTACCGCCTCGGGGGGGCAGCCTACAATGAGCAGTTCTTC	CASSYRLGGAAYNEQFF
TRBJ2-7	TRBV20-1	.	TRBD1	TGCAGTATTAGACAGGGGGGAAGGGGGCGCTACGAGCAGTACTTC	CSIRQGGRGRYEQYF